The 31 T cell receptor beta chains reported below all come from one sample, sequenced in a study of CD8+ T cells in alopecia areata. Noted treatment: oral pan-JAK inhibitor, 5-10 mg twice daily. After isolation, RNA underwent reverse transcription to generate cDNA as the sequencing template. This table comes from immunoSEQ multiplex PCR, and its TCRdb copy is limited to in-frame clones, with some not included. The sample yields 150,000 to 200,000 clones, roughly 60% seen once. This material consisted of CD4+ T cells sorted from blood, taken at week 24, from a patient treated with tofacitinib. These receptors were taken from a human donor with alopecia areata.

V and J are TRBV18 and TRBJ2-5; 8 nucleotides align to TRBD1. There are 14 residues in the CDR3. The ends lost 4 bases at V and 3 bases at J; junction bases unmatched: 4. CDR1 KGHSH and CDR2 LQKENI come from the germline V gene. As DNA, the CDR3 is TGTGCCAGCTCACTATCGACAGGGGAAGAGACCCAGTACTTC. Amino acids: CASSLSTGEETQYF.

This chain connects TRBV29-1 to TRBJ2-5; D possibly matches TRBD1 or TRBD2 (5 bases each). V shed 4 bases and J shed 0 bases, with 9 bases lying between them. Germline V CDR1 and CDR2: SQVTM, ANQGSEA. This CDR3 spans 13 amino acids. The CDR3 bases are TGCAGCGTTGCCTTGGGGGACCAAGAGACCCAGTACTTC. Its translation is CSVALGDQETQYF.

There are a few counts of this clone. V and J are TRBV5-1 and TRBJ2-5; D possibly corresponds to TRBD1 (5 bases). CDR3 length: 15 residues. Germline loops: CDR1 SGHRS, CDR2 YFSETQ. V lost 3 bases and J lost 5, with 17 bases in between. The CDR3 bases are TGCGCCAGCAGCTCGCCGGACCAGGGTATCGAGACCCAGTACTTC. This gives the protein CASSSPDQGIETQYF.

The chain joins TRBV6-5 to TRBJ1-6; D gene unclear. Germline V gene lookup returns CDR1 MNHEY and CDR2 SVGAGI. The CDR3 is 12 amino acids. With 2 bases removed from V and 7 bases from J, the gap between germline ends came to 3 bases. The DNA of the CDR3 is TGTGCCAGCAGTTACGTCAATTCACCCCTCCACTTT. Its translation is CASSYVNSPLHF.

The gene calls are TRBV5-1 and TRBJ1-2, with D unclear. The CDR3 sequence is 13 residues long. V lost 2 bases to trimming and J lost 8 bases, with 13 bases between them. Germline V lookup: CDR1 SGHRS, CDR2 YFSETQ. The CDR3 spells CASSFGPTRGYTF. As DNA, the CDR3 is TGCGCCAGCAGCTTTGGGCCTACTAGGGGCTACACCTTC.

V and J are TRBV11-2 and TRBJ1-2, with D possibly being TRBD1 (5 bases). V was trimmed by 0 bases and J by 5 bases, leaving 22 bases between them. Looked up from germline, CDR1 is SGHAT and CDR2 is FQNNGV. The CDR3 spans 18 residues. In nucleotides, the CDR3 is TGTGCCAGCAGCTTAGATCGACTGCGATCGGACAACCTTTATGGCTACACCTTC. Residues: CASSLDRLRSDNLYGYTF. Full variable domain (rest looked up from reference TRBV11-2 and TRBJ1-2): EAGVAQSPRYKIIEKRQSVAFWCNPISGHATLYWYQQILGQGPKLLIQFQNNGVVDDSQLPKDRFSAERLKGVDSTLKIQPAKLEDSAVYLCASSLDRLRSDNLYGYTFGSGTRLTVV.

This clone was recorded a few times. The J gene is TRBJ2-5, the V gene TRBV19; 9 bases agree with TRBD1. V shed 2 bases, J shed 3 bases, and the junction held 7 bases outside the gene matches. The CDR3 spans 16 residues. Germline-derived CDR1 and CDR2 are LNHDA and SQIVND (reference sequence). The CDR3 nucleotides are TGTGCCAGTAGTATATCCGGGACAGGGATGGAAGAGACCCAGTACTTC. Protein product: CASSISGTGMEETQYF. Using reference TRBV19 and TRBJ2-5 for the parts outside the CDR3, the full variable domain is DGGITQSPKYLFRKEGQNVTLSCEQNLNHDAMYWYRQDPGQGLRLIYYSQIVNDFQKGDIAEGYSVSREKKESFPLTVTSAQKNPTAFYLCASSISGTGMEETQYFGPGTRLLVL.

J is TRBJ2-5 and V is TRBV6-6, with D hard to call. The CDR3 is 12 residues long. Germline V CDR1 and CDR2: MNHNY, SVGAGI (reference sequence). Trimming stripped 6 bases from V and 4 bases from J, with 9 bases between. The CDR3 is CASRRTRETQYF. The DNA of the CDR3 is TGTGCCAGCAGGAGGACGAGAGAGACCCAGTACTTC.

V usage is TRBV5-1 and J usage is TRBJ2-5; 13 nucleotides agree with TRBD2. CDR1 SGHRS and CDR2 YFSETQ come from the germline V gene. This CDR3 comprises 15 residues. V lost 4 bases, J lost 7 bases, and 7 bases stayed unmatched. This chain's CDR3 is CASSDGLAGVVTQYF. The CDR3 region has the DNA TGCGCCAGCAGCGATGGACTAGCGGGAGTTGTGACCCAGTACTTC. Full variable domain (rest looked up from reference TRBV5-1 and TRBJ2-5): KAGVTQTPRYLIKTRGQQVTLSCSPISGHRSVSWYQQTPGQGLQFLFEYFSETQRNKGNFPGRFSGRQFSNSRSEMNVSTLELGDSALYLCASSDGLAGVVTQYFGPGTRLLVL.

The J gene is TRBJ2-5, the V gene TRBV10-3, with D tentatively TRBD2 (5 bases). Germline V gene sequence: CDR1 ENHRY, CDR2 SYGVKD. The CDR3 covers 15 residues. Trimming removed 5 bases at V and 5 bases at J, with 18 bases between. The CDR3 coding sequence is TGTGCCATCAGTTTTGAGGTCGGGATTGGGGAGACCCAGTACTTC. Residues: CAISFEVGIGETQYF.

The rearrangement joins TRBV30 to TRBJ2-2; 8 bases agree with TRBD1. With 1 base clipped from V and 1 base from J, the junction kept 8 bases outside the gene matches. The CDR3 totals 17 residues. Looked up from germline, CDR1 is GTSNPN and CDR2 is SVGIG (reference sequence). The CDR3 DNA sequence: TGTGCCTGGAGTGCCTTCCAGGGGGCATTGAACACCGGGGAGCTGTTTTTT. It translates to CAWSAFQGALNTGELFF.

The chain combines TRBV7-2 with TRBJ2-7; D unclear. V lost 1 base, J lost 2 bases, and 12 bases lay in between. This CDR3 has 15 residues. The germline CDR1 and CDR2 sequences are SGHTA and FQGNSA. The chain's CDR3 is CASSLGEAETYEQYF. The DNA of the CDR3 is TGTGCCAGCAGCTTAGGTGAGGCGGAAACCTACGAGCAGTACTTC.

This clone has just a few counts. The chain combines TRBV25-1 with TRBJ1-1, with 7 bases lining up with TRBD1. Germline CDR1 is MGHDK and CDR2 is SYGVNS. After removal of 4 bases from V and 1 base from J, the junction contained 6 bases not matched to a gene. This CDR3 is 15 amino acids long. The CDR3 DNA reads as TGTGCCAGCAGTGGGCAGGGGGGTCGGAACACTGAAGCTTTCTTT. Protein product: CASSGQGGRNTEAFF.

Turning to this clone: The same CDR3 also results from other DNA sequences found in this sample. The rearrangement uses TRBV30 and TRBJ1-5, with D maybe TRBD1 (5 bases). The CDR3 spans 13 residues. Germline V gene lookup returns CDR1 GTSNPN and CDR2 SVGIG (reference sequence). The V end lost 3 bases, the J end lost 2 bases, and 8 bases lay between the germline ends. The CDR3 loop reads CAWSGGGNQPQHF. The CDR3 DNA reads TGTGCCTGGAGCGGGGGTGGCAATCAGCCCCAGCATTTT.

CDR3 sequence: CASRLSGGTPGEQFF. CDR3 in DNA: TGTGCCAGCAGGCTTAGCGGGGGAACCCCGGGTGAGCAGTTCTTC. The chain combines TRBV6-5 with TRBJ2-1; 9 bases line up with TRBD2. Germline CDR1 and CDR2: MNHEY and SVGAGI. CDR3 length: 15 amino acids. With V trimmed by 6 bases and J by 9 bases, 12 bases remained unmatched.

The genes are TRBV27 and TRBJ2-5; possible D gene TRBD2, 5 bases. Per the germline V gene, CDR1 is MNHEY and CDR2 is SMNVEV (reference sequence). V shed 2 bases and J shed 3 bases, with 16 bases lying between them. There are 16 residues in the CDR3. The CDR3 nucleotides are TGTGCCAGCAGTTTACTAAGGAGAGGGTTTGAAGAGACCCAGTACTTC. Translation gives CASSLLRRGFEETQYF.

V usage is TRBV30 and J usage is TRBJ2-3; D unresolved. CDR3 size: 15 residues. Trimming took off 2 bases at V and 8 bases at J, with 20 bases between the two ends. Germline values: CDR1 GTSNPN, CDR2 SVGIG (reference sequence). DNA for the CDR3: TGTGCCTGGAGTACCCGTCCTCTGGGATTAGGTACGCAGTATTTT. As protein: CAWSTRPLGLGTQYF. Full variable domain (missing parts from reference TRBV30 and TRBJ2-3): SQTIHQWPATLVQPVGSPLSLECTVEGTSNPNLYWYRQAAGRGLQLLFYSVGIGQISSEVPQNLSASRPQDRQFILSSKKLLLSDSGFYLCAWSTRPLGLGTQYFGPGTRLTVL.

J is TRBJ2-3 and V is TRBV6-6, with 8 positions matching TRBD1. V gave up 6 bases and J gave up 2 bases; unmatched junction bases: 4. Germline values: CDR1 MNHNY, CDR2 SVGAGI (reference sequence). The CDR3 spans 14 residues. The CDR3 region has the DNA TGTGCCAGCAGGCGCCAGGGGGCCACAGATACGCAGTATTTT. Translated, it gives CASRRQGATDTQYF.

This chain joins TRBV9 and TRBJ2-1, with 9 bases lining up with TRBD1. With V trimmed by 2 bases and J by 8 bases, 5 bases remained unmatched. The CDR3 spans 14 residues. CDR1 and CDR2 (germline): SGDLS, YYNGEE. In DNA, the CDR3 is TGTGCCAGCAGCGTCAGGACAGGGGAGCATGAGCAGTTCTTC. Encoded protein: CASSVRTGEHEQFF.

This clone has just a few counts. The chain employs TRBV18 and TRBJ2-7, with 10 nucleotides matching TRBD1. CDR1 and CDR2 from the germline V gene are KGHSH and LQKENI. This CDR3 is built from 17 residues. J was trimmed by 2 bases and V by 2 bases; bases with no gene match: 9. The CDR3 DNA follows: TGTGCCAGCTCACCATCCGAGGACAGGGGGTCAGCCTACGAGCAGTACTTC. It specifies CASSPSEDRGSAYEQYF. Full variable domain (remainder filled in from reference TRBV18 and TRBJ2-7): NAGVMQNPRHLVRRRGQEARLRCSPMKGHSHVYWYRQLPEEGLKFMVYLQKENIIDESGMPKERFSAEFPKEGPSILRIQQVVRGDSAAYFCASSPSEDRGSAYEQYFGPGTRLTVT.

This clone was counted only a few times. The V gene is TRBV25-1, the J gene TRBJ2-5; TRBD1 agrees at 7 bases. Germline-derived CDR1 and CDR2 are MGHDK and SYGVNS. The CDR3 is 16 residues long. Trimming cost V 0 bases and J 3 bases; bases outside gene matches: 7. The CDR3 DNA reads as TGTGCCAGCAGTGAATATAGGGCAGGGGGAGAAGAGACCCAGTACTTC. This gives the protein CASSEYRAGGEETQYF.

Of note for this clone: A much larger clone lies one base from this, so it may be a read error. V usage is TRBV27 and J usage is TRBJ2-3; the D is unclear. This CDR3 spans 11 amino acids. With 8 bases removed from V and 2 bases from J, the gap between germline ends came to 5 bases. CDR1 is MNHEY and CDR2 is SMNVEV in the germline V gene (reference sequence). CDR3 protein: CASGYTDTQYF. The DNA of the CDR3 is TGTGCCAGCGGATACACAGATACGCAGTATTTT.

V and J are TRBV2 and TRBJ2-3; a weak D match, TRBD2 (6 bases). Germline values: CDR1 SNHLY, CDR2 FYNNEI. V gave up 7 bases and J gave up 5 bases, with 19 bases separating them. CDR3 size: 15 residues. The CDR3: CASNVRGTDKDTQYF. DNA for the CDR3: TGTGCCAGCAATGTGCGCGGGACCGATAAAGATACGCAGTATTTT.

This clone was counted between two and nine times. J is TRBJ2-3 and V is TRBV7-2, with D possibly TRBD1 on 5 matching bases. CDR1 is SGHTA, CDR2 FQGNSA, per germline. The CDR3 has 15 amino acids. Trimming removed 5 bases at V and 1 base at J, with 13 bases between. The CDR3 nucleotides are TGTGCCAGCAGCGTACAGGTTCAGGGCACAGATACGCAGTATTTT. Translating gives CASSVQVQGTDTQYF.

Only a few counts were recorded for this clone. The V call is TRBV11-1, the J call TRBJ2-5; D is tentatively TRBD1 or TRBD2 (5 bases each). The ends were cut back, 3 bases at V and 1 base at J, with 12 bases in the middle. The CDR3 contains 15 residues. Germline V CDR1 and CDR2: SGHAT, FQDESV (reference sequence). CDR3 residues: CASSLGPAGQETQYF. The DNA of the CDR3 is TGTGCCAGCAGCTTGGGACCAGCAGGCCAAGAGACCCAGTACTTC.

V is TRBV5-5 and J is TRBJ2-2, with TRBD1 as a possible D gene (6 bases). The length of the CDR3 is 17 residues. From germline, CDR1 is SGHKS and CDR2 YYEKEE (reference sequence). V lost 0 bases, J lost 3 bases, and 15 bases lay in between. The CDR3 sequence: CASSLDGWGQDTGELFF. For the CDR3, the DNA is TGTGCCAGCAGCTTGGATGGTTGGGGGCAGGACACCGGGGAGCTGTTTTTT.

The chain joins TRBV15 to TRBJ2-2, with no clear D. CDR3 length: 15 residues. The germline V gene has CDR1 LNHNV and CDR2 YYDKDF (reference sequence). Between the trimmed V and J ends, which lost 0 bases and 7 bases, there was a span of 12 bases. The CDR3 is CATSRDYSGNGELFF. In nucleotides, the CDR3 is TGTGCCACCAGCAGAGATTACTCGGGTAACGGGGAGCTGTTTTTT.

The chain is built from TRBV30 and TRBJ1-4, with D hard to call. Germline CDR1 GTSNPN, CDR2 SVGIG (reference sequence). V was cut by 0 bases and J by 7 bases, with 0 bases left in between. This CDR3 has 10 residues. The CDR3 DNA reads TGTGCCTGGAGTGTTGAAAAACTGTTTTTT. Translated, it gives CAWSVEKLFF.

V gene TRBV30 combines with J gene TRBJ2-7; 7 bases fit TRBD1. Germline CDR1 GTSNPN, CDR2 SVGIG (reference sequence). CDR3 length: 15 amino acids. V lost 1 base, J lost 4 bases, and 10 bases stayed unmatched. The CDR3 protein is CAWSEAGGIGYEQYF. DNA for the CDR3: TGTGCCTGGAGTGAAGCAGGGGGAATTGGGTACGAGCAGTACTTC.

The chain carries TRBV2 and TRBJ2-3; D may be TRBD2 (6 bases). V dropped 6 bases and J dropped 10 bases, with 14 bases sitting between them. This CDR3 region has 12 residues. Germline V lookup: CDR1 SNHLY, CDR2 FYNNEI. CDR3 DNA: TGTGCCAGCAGCGTGACTAGAAGTGCGCAGTATTTT. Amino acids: CASSVTRSAQYF.

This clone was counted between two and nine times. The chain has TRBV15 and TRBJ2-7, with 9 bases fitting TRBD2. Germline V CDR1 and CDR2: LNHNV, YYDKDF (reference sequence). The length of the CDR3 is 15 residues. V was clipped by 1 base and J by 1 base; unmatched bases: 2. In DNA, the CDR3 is TGTGCCACCAGCAGAGTTACTAGCGGGTCCTACGAGCAGTACTTC. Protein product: CATSRVTSGSYEQYF.